The sequence of this T cell receptor beta chain was determined in a study of blood T cell repertoires in COVID-19. In the study overall: Specimens from acute and convalescent COVID-19 originated in the United States, Italy and Spain.

From germline, CDR1 is MGHRA and CDR2 YSYEKL. The CDR3 runs to 16 residues. The V end lost 4 bases, the J end lost 2 bases, and 18 bases lay between the germline ends. Some clones are missing from TCRdb's copy, which holds only in-frame ones; the method was immunoSEQ multiplex PCR. The sample lists 92,000 or so clones, 88% occurring once. The source is a man in his sixties with acute or convalescent COVID-19. The rearrangement links TRBV4-1 to TRBJ2-7, with D possibly matching TRBD1 (8 bases). Sample: peripheral blood. CDR3 protein: CASSPLTGGVTYEQYF. CDR3 nucleotides: TGCGCCAGCAGCCCTCTAACAGGGGGGGTAACCTACGAGCAGTACTTC.